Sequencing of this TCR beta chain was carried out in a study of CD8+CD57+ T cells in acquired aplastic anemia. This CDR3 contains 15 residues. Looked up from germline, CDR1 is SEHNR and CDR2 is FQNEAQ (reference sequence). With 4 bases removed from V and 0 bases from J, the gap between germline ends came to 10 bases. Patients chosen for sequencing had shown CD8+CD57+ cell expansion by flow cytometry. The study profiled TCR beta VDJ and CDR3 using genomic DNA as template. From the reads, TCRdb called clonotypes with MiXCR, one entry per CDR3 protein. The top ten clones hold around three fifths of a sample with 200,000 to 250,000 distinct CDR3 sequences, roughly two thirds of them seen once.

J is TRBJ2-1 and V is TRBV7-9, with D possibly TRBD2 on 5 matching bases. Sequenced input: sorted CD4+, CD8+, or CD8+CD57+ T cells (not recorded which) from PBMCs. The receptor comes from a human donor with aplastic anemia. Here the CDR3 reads CASSSGSISYNEQFF. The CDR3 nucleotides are TGTGCCAGCAGCTCGGGAAGTATCTCCTACAATGAGCAGTTCTTC.